The sequence of this T cell receptor beta chain was determined in a study of T cell repertoires in cytomegalovirus infection. Study details: Through public TCR beta signatures, both CMV infection and matching HLA type were indicated. Study-level results: Cumulative frequency of public TCR beta families picked out carriers of CMV plus the relevant HLA. HLA-C-restricted CMV-specific TCR beta clonotypes were dominant in the ex vivo response.

Worth noting for this clonotype: What it recognizes is unknown. Sequence at one end of the junction differs from germline and may be a read error.

From the reads, TCRdb called clonotypes with MiXCR, one entry per CDR3 protein. The table records under 850,000 distinct CDR3 sequences, under 40% of them present only once. The CDR3 consists of 15 residues. The germline V gene encodes CDR1 LNHDA and CDR2 SQIVND (reference sequence). The sample taken for sequencing was PBMCs. The origin of this receptor is a human donor in good health (CMV status not recorded). Some clones in this sample may be carry-over from other donors' samples. The rearrangement joins TRBV19 to TRBJ1-1, with D tentatively TRBD1 (6 bases). The CDR3 DNA follows: TGTGCCATTAGTATAGTGTCAGGGGCTCCCTCTGAAGCTTTCTTT. It translates to CAISIVSGAPSEAFF.